This is a list of T cell receptor beta chains from one sample in a study of blood T cell repertoires in COVID-19. Measured with immunoSEQ multiplex PCR; TCRdb has only the in-frame clones, and not every one. The sample comprises under 150,000 clones, about 82% of which are singletons, and around 6.2% rests with the top ten. Material: PBMCs or T cells enriched from blood (not recorded which). The receptors here all came from a woman in her forties who had recovered from COVID-19. The CDR3 runs from the conserved cysteine through the conserved F or W. D genes are given only for firm matches. Clone sizes are given selectively: once, few, many, or a class where the clone is expanded.

d_call: TRBD1; j_call: TRBJ1-1; v_call: TRBV30; clone_size: -; cdr3_aa: CAWSVGQPTGAFF; cdr3_nt: TGTGCCTGGAGTGTGGGACAGCCCACAGGGGCTTTCTTT
d_call: -; j_call: TRBJ1-1; v_call: TRBV7-9; clone_size: -; cdr3_aa: CASSLGWGTSRQRNTEAFF; cdr3_nt: TGTGCCAGCAGCTTAGGATGGGGCACTTCAAGGCAAAGGAACACTGAAGCTTTCTTT
d_call: -; j_call: TRBJ2-7; v_call: TRBV7-9; clone_size: -; cdr3_aa: CASSPGTFTYEQYF; cdr3_nt: TGTGCCAGCAGCCCCGGGACTTTCACCTACGAGCAGTACTTC
d_call: TRBD2; j_call: TRBJ2-1; v_call: TRBV28; clone_size: -; cdr3_aa: CASRSLSGLAYNEQFF; cdr3_nt: TGTGCCAGCAGATCTCTCTCGGGACTAGCCTACAATGAGCAGTTCTTC
d_call: TRBD1; j_call: TRBJ1-2; v_call: TRBV5-1; clone_size: -; cdr3_aa: CASSSGQSNYGYTF; cdr3_nt: TGCGCCAGCAGCTCGGGACAGAGTAACTATGGCTACACCTTC
d_call: TRBD2; j_call: TRBJ2-7; v_call: TRBV6-5; clone_size: -; cdr3_aa: CASGLADYEQYF; cdr3_nt: TGTGCCAGCGGACTAGCGGACTACGAGCAGTACTTC
d_call: TRBD1; j_call: TRBJ2-4; v_call: TRBV15; clone_size: -; cdr3_aa: CATSGDTGGRERNKNIQYF; cdr3_nt: TGTGCCACCAGCGGCGACACAGGGGGCAGGGAACGAAACAAAAACATTCAGTACTTC
d_call: -; j_call: TRBJ2-2; v_call: TRBV7-3; clone_size: -; cdr3_aa: CASSLQPRLAASNTGELFF; cdr3_nt: TGTGCCAGCAGCTTACAGCCTCGGTTGGCGGCCTCGAACACCGGGGAGCTGTTTTTT
d_call: TRBD1; j_call: TRBJ2-7; v_call: TRBV19; clone_size: -; cdr3_aa: CASSARQGAIYEQYF; cdr3_nt: TGTGCCAGTAGTGCCCGACAGGGGGCAATCTACGAGCAGTACTTC
d_call: -; j_call: TRBJ1-2; v_call: TRBV4-1; clone_size: -; cdr3_aa: CASSQAMADYGYTF; cdr3_nt: TGCGCCAGCAGCCAAGCCATGGCGGACTATGGCTACACCTTC
d_call: TRBD1; j_call: TRBJ1-2; v_call: TRBV25-1; clone_size: -; cdr3_aa: CASSPGTDGVGYTF; cdr3_nt: TGTGCCAGCAGTCCCGGGACAGACGGCGTTGGCTACACCTTC
d_call: TRBD1; j_call: TRBJ1-1; v_call: TRBV29-1; clone_size: once; cdr3_aa: CSVGEDRDTEAFF; cdr3_nt: TGCAGCGTTGGAGAGGACAGGGACACTGAAGCTTTCTTT
d_call: -; j_call: TRBJ1-4; v_call: TRBV29-1; clone_size: -; cdr3_aa: CSVATGGNEKLFF; cdr3_nt: TGCAGCGTCGCTACCGGGGGGAATGAAAAACTGTTTTTT
d_call: TRBD1; j_call: TRBJ1-5; v_call: TRBV6-5; clone_size: once; cdr3_aa: CASRRQGEKPQHF; cdr3_nt: TGTGCCAGCCGGAGACAGGGAGAAAAGCCCCAGCATTTT
d_call: TRBD1; j_call: TRBJ2-2; v_call: TRBV3-1/TRBV3-2; clone_size: -; cdr3_aa: CASSQNRGDTGELFF; cdr3_nt: TGTGCCAGCAGCCAGAACAGGGGGGACACCGGGGAGCTGTTTTTT
d_call: TRBD1; j_call: TRBJ2-2; v_call: TRBV5-1; clone_size: -; cdr3_aa: CASQPRGREGVGELFF; cdr3_nt: TGCGCCAGCCAACCCAGGGGGCGCGAGGGTGTCGGGGAGCTGTTTTTT
d_call: -; j_call: TRBJ1-5; v_call: TRBV6-2/TRBV6-3; clone_size: -; cdr3_aa: CASSHPRVRDQPQHF; cdr3_nt: TGTGCCAGCAGCCACCCTAGGGTGAGGGATCAGCCCCAGCATTTT
d_call: -; j_call: TRBJ2-6; v_call: TRBV9; clone_size: once; cdr3_aa: CASSVAGQYSSGANVLTF; cdr3_nt: TGTGCCAGCAGCGTCGCGGGACAGTATAGCTCTGGGGCCAACGTCCTGACTTTC
d_call: -; j_call: TRBJ2-2; v_call: TRBV7-8; clone_size: -; cdr3_aa: CASSRYGGGGGGELFF; cdr3_nt: TGTGCCAGCAGCCGGTACGGAGGAGGGGGCGGCGGGGAGCTGTTTTTT
d_call: -; j_call: TRBJ1-4; v_call: TRBV11-2; clone_size: few; cdr3_aa: CASSSGRGRTLGANEKLFF; cdr3_nt: TGTGCCAGCAGCTCAGGCAGGGGTCGAACTTTGGGAGCTAATGAAAAACTGTTTTTT
d_call: TRBD2; j_call: TRBJ2-1; v_call: TRBV6-5; clone_size: -; cdr3_aa: CASSLGLAGLLEQFF; cdr3_nt: TGTGCCAGCAGCCTCGGACTAGCGGGACTTCTTGAGCAGTTCTTC
d_call: TRBD2; j_call: TRBJ2-1; v_call: TRBV5-1; clone_size: -; cdr3_aa: CASSLELAGGVNEQFF; cdr3_nt: TGCGCCAGCAGCTTGGAACTAGCGGGAGGGGTAAATGAGCAGTTCTTC
d_call: TRBD2; j_call: TRBJ2-1; v_call: TRBV5-1; clone_size: once; cdr3_aa: CASSLVSGGPFYNEQFF; cdr3_nt: TGCGCCAGCAGCTTGGTTAGCGGGGGGCCCTTCTACAATGAGCAGTTCTTC
d_call: TRBD1; j_call: TRBJ2-1; v_call: TRBV11-3; clone_size: -; cdr3_aa: CASGPTGVNEQFF; cdr3_nt: TGTGCCAGCGGACCGACAGGGGTAAATGAGCAGTTCTTC
d_call: TRBD1; j_call: TRBJ1-5; v_call: TRBV4-1; clone_size: -; cdr3_aa: CASSQETGGYSNQPQHF; cdr3_nt: TGCGCCAGCAGCCAGGAGACAGGGGGGTATAGCAATCAGCCCCAGCATTTT
d_call: -; j_call: TRBJ2-7; v_call: TRBV4-1; clone_size: once; cdr3_aa: CASSQDSFYEQYF; cdr3_nt: TGCGCCAGCAGCCAAGACTCGTTCTACGAGCAGTACTTC
d_call: -; j_call: TRBJ1-1; v_call: TRBV27; clone_size: once; cdr3_aa: CASSQTTQGFGTEAFF; cdr3_nt: TGTGCCAGCAGCCAGACCACCCAGGGGTTTGGCACTGAAGCTTTCTTT
d_call: -; j_call: TRBJ2-5; v_call: TRBV11-2; clone_size: -; cdr3_aa: CASSLDRETQYF; cdr3_nt: TGTGCCAGCAGCTTAGATCGGGAGACCCAGTACTTC
d_call: TRBD1; j_call: TRBJ1-1; v_call: TRBV19; clone_size: -; cdr3_aa: CASSRGTGGSYTEAFF; cdr3_nt: TGTGCCAGTAGCAGAGGGACAGGGGGCTCTTACACTGAAGCTTTCTTT
d_call: -; j_call: TRBJ1-2; v_call: TRBV30; clone_size: -; cdr3_aa: CAWSVGLSIGYTF; cdr3_nt: TGTGCCTGGAGTGTGGGCCTCTCTATCGGCTACACCTTC
d_call: TRBD1; j_call: TRBJ1-2; v_call: TRBV12-3/TRBV12-4; clone_size: -; cdr3_aa: CASSRGTGAGYTF; cdr3_nt: TGTGCCAGCAGTAGGGGGACAGGGGCTGGCTACACCTTC
d_call: -; j_call: TRBJ1-3; v_call: TRBV19; clone_size: -; cdr3_aa: CASSIDATGGGNTIYF; cdr3_nt: TGTGCCAGTAGTATAGACGCGACAGGAGGCGGAAACACCATATATTTT
d_call: -; j_call: TRBJ2-6; v_call: TRBV10-3; clone_size: -; cdr3_aa: CAISEADQSRPGNSGANVLTF; cdr3_nt: TGTGCCATCAGTGAGGCCGACCAGTCCAGGCCAGGGAACTCTGGGGCCAACGTCCTGACTTTC
d_call: -; j_call: TRBJ1-6; v_call: TRBV6-5; clone_size: -; cdr3_aa: CASSTGTRDSPLHF; cdr3_nt: TGTGCCAGCAGTACCGGGACACGCGATTCACCCCTCCACTTT
d_call: TRBD2; j_call: TRBJ2-1; v_call: TRBV7-8; clone_size: -; cdr3_aa: CASSLQRDYRYNEQFF; cdr3_nt: TGTGCCAGCAGCTTACAGCGGGACTACCGTTACAATGAGCAGTTCTTC
d_call: TRBD1; j_call: TRBJ1-1; v_call: TRBV19; clone_size: -; cdr3_aa: CASSPRGTGEAFF; cdr3_nt: TGTGCCAGTAGTCCACGAGGGACAGGGGAAGCTTTCTTT
d_call: -; j_call: TRBJ1-2; v_call: TRBV13; clone_size: -; cdr3_aa: CASSSQGYYGYTF; cdr3_nt: TGTGCCAGCAGCTCACAGGGATACTATGGCTACACCTTC
d_call: TRBD2; j_call: TRBJ2-5; v_call: TRBV10-3; clone_size: -; cdr3_aa: CAISEPGASGGTQYF; cdr3_nt: TGTGCCATCAGTGAGCCCGGAGCTAGCGGGGGGACCCAGTACTTC
d_call: TRBD2; j_call: TRBJ2-2; v_call: TRBV6-5; clone_size: -; cdr3_aa: CASSRGGYTGELFF; cdr3_nt: TGTGCCAGCAGCCGGGGGGGCTACACCGGGGAGCTGTTTTTT
d_call: -; j_call: TRBJ2-3; v_call: TRBV7-8; clone_size: -; cdr3_aa: CASSPTYSDDTQYF; cdr3_nt: TGTGCCAGCAGCCCCACCTATAGCGACGATACGCAGTATTTT
d_call: TRBD1; j_call: TRBJ2-1; v_call: TRBV6-2/TRBV6-3; clone_size: -; cdr3_aa: CASTPIRDRDYNEQFF; cdr3_nt: TGTGCCAGCACCCCCATCCGGGACAGGGACTACAATGAGCAGTTCTTC
d_call: -; j_call: TRBJ1-2; v_call: TRBV4-1; clone_size: -; cdr3_aa: CASSGVANYGYTF; cdr3_nt: TGCGCCAGCAGTGGAGTAGCTAACTATGGCTACACCTTC
d_call: TRBD2; j_call: TRBJ2-1; v_call: TRBV11-3; clone_size: once; cdr3_aa: CASSLEPGLAGVNEQFF; cdr3_nt: TGTGCCAGCAGCTTAGAACCGGGACTAGCGGGAGTCAATGAGCAGTTCTTC
d_call: -; j_call: TRBJ1-1; v_call: TRBV28; clone_size: few; cdr3_aa: CAMNGNTEAFF; cdr3_nt: TGTGCCATGAACGGGAACACTGAAGCTTTCTTT